Below, 27 T cell receptor beta chains from the same sample are listed, as sequenced in a study of PD-L1 blockade in urothelial cancer. The repertoire was sequenced with immunoSEQ multiplex PCR; TCRdb's copy has only in-frame clones and lacks some. The profile covers around 45,000 clones, with around four fifths appearing a single time and roughly 1.9% taken by the ten largest. Time point here: pretreatment peripheral blood. Sequencing was performed on PBMCs, taken around atezolizumab (anti-PD-L1) treatment. The receptors stem from a man aged 45-60 years with urothelial cancer.

This CDR3 reads CASSKIGGDITDTQYF. The CDR3 DNA is TGTGCCAGCAGCAAGATCGGGGGGGATATCACAGATACGCAGTATTTT. The J gene is TRBJ2-3, the V gene TRBV7-2, with TRBD2 matching 8 bases. J was trimmed by 2 bases and V by 5 bases; bases with no gene match: 9. Germline CDR1 and CDR2: SGHTA and FQGNSA. The CDR3 length is 16 residues.

This clone was picked up one time. V is TRBV7-2 and J is TRBJ2-1; 8 bases agree with TRBD2. V gave up 4 bases and J gave up 6 bases; unmatched junction bases: 5. The CDR3 is made up of 14 amino acids. Germline CDR1 SGHTA, CDR2 FQGNSA. The CDR3 DNA reads as TGTGCCAGCAGCTCGAGAGCGGGAGTCAATGAGCAGTTCTTC. Protein: CASSSRAGVNEQFF.

The V gene is TRBV12-5, the J gene TRBJ2-3; 11 bases map to TRBD1. This CDR3 contains 14 residues. Germline V gene data show CDR1 as LGHNT and CDR2 as FRNRAP. The trim removed 11 bases at V and 6 bases at J, leaving 10 bases unmatched. The CDR3: CAATRTGGGDTQYF. The CDR3 DNA reads as TGTGCTGCGACCCGGACAGGGGGCGGGGATACGCAGTATTTT. The full variable domain, rest sourced from reference TRBV12-5 and TRBJ2-3, is DARVTQTPRHKVTEMGQEVTMRCQPILGHNTVFWYRQTMMQGLELLAYFRNRAPLDDSGMPKDRFSAEMPDATLATLKIQPSEPRDSAVYFCAATRTGGGDTQYFGPGTRLTVL.

The chain links TRBV11-2 to TRBJ2-7; perhaps TRBD2 as D (6 bases). Per the germline V gene, CDR1 is SGHAT and CDR2 is FQNNGV. The V end was cut by 5 bases, the J end by 2 bases, with 13 bases between. CDR3 length: 14 amino acids. DNA for the CDR3: TGTGCCAGCAGCCTAGGGACTCTTACCTACGAGCAGTACTTC. This sequence encodes CASSLGTLTYEQYF.

The rearrangement uses TRBV6-6 and TRBJ1-4; the D is unclear. Between the trimmed V and J ends, which lost 3 bases and 8 bases, there was a span of 7 bases. In germline, CDR1 is MNHNY, CDR2 SVGAGI (reference sequence). The CDR3 is 12 residues long. Here the CDR3 reads CASSYREEKLFF. DNA for the CDR3: TGTGCCAGCAGTTATAGAGAAGAAAAACTGTTTTTT.

The chain couples TRBV10-2 to TRBJ2-5, with D unclear. CDR3 length equals 13 residues. Germline V CDR1 and CDR2: WSHSY, SAAADI. Deletions cut 2 bases from V and 5 bases from J, with 9 bases between. This CDR3 is CASSENRRETQYF. CDR3 DNA sequence: TGCGCCAGCAGTGAGAATCGTCGGGAGACCCAGTACTTC.

V is TRBV7-6 and J is TRBJ1-2, with 9 bases fitting TRBD1. V lost 3 bases, J lost 7 bases, and 9 bases stayed unmatched. CDR3 length equals 15 residues. Germline lookup yields CDR1 SGHVS and CDR2 FNYEAQ. CDR3 sequence reads: CASSLGDREVRGYTF. The DNA for the CDR3 is TGTGCCAGCAGCTTGGGGGACAGGGAGGTCCGTGGCTACACCTTC.

The chain recombines TRBV6-5 with TRBJ2-3; 7 bases align to TRBD2. The ends lost 2 bases at V and 5 bases at J; junction bases unmatched: 4. Germline CDR1 reads MNHEY; CDR2 reads SVGAGI. The CDR3 extends over 14 amino acids. CDR3 region: CASSYRGVKDTQYF. The CDR3 DNA sequence: TGTGCCAGCAGTTACCGGGGGGTAAAAGATACGCAGTATTTT.

This chain joins TRBV5-1 and TRBJ2-5; unclear D gene. Germline CDR1 SGHRS, CDR2 YFSETQ. The V and J ends lost 4 bases and 2 bases respectively, with 9 bases between them. CDR3 size: 13 residues. In DNA, the CDR3 is TGCGCCAGCAGCCACGAGGTGCAAGAGACCCAGTACTTC. It encodes CASSHEVQETQYF.

V gene TRBV21-1 combines with J gene TRBJ2-2; the DNA was not used to check the table's D call, TRBD2. TRBV21-1 is reported as a pseudogene. This CDR3 region has 19 residues. The CDR3 loop reads CASSKEDGTSGTNTGELFF. CDR3 sequence (DNA): TGTGCCAGCAGCAAAGAGGACGGGACTAGCGGGACGAACACCGGGGAGCTGTTTTTT.

The V call is TRBV7-2, the J call TRBJ2-5; D unclear. The CDR3 contains 12 residues. Germline V CDR1 and CDR2: SGHTA, FQGNSA. The ends were cut back, 3 bases at V and 1 base at J, with 3 bases in the middle. CDR3 nucleotide sequence: TGTGCCAGCAGCTTGGCCCAAGAGACCCAGTACTTC. It codes for CASSLAQETQYF.

The chain uses TRBV4-2 and TRBJ1-3; 8 nucleotides line up with TRBD1. CDR3 length equals 14 residues. Germline CDR1 LGHNA, CDR2 YNFKEQ. J gave up 5 bases and V 4 bases, and 4 bases lay outside the gene matches. The CDR3 reads CASSPRTGRNTIYF. The DNA of the CDR3 is TGTGCCAGCAGCCCCCGGACAGGGAGAAACACCATATATTTT.

This clone has more than one count but fewer than ten. The V call is TRBV11-2, the J call TRBJ1-4; D may be TRBD1 (6 bases). V lost 3 bases, J lost 12 bases, and 11 bases lay in between. The CDR3 loop spans 12 amino acids. The germline V gene encodes CDR1 SGHAT and CDR2 FQNNGV. The DNA for the CDR3 is TGTGCCAGCAGCTTTCCGGACAGAGAACTGTTTTTT. It is translated as CASSFPDRELFF.

The chain couples TRBV7-9 to TRBJ2-1; a weak D match, TRBD2 (5 bases). V was clipped by 4 bases and J by 11 bases, with 18 bases between them. Per germline, CDR1 SEHNR and CDR2 FQNEAQ (reference sequence). CDR3 length: 14 residues. The CDR3 region has the DNA TGTGCCAGCAGCTCCACCCGATTAACCGGGAAGCAGTTCTTC. This gives the protein CASSSTRLTGKQFF.

The gene calls are TRBV5-6 and TRBJ2-1, with 9 bases fitting TRBD2. The ends lost 2 bases at V and 8 bases at J; junction bases unmatched: 11. Germline-derived CDR1 and CDR2 are SGHDT and YYEEEE. The CDR3 runs to 16 residues. The CDR3 loop reads CASSLRGVAGDHEQFF. The CDR3, as DNA: TGTGCCAGCAGCTTAAGGGGAGTAGCGGGAGATCATGAGCAGTTCTTC.

V is TRBV19 and J is TRBJ1-2, with D perhaps TRBD1 (6 bases). The V end was cut by 5 bases, the J end by 4 bases, with 14 bases between. The CDR3 runs to 14 residues. The germline CDR1 and CDR2 sequences are LNHDA and SQIVND (reference sequence). CDR3 bases: TGTGCCAGTAGTTCGGCAGGGGTAAGCTATGGCTACACCTTC. This codes for CASSSAGVSYGYTF.

The J gene is TRBJ2-1, the V gene TRBV27, with D tentatively TRBD2 (7 bases). V was trimmed by 4 bases and J by 6 bases, leaving 16 bases between them. There are 15 residues in the CDR3. In germline, CDR1 is MNHEY, CDR2 SMNVEV (reference sequence). In DNA form, the CDR3 reads TGTGCCAGCAGTTCTGTAGGGGGGGCGTTCAATGAGCAGTTCTTC. Encoded protein: CASSSVGGAFNEQFF.

J is TRBJ1-4 and V is TRBV28; D is undetermined. The germline V gene encodes CDR1 MDHEN and CDR2 SYDVKM. With 6 bases removed from V and 4 bases from J, the gap between germline ends came to 15 bases. The length of the CDR3 is 15 residues. CDR3 in amino acids: CASSRTTPHNEKLFF. DNA of the CDR3: TGTGCCAGCAGCCGAACGACACCTCATAATGAAAAACTGTTTTTT.

The chain joins TRBV9 to TRBJ2-1; 14 positions agree with TRBD2. This CDR3 is 16 amino acids long. Germline lookup yields CDR1 SGDLS and CDR2 YYNGEE. The V and J ends lost 2 bases and 7 bases, in that order; junction bases with no gene match: 5. CDR3 residues: CASSVSGTSGRNEQFF. In nucleotides, the CDR3 is TGTGCCAGCAGCGTTTCCGGGACTAGCGGGAGAAATGAGCAGTTCTTC.

V is TRBV18 and J is TRBJ1-4; D is uncertain. The ends were cut back, 6 bases at V and 0 bases at J, with 14 bases in the middle. The CDR3 is 16 residues long. Germline values: CDR1 KGHSH, CDR2 LQKENI. The CDR3 region is CASSSAGWATNEKLFF. The CDR3 bases are TGTGCCAGCTCGTCCGCAGGTTGGGCAACTAATGAAAAACTGTTTTTT.

The chain joins TRBV7-8 to TRBJ1-1; D perhaps matches TRBD1 (6 bases). The germline V gene has CDR1 SGHVS and CDR2 FQNEAQ. The CDR3 spans 14 residues. V lost 0 bases and J lost 9, with 14 bases in between. CDR3 DNA: TGTGCCAGCAGCTTAGCCTCTCAGGGACAAAAAGCTTTCTTT. It encodes CASSLASQGQKAFF.

The V call is TRBV5-1, the J call TRBJ2-5; D is possibly TRBD2 (5 bases). Germline lookup yields CDR1 SGHRS and CDR2 YFSETQ. The CDR3 is 15 amino acids. Trimming stripped 4 bases from V and 1 base from J, with 14 bases between. The CDR3 sequence is CASSNPSRGQETQYF. The CDR3 nucleotides are TGCGCCAGCAGCAACCCGAGCCGGGGCCAAGAGACCCAGTACTTC.

This clone was seen just once. The chain combines TRBV2 with TRBJ1-4; D is perhaps TRBD1 (6 bases). Trimming took off 10 bases at V and 8 bases at J, with 29 bases between the two ends. CDR3 length: 17 residues. Germline CDR1 SNHLY, CDR2 FYNNEI. In nucleotides, the CDR3 is TGTGCCATCAGCGGTGACAGGAGTATACCCATTCGAGAAAAACTGTTTTTT. Its translation is CAISGDRSIPIREKLFF.

The V call is TRBV6-6, the J call TRBJ1-2, with TRBD1 matching 10 bases. The CDR3 covers 14 residues. V lost 6 bases, J lost 4 bases, and 5 bases stayed unmatched. The germline CDR1 and CDR2 sequences are MNHNY and SVGAGI (reference sequence). The CDR3 region is CASSIGQGGYGYTF. The CDR3 region has the DNA TGTGCCAGCAGCATAGGACAGGGGGGCTATGGCTACACCTTC.

The CDR3 loop is CASSQELAGDIVHETQYF. The DNA for the CDR3 is TGTGCCAGCAGCCAAGAACTAGCGGGGGACATCGTTCACGAGACCCAGTACTTC. The V gene is TRBV14, the J gene TRBJ2-5; TRBD2 matches at 11 bases. The CDR3 has 18 amino acids. With V trimmed by 0 bases and J by 5 bases, 11 bases remained unmatched. Germline V CDR1 and CDR2: SGHDN, FVKESK.

This clone showed up just a few times. The V call is TRBV30, the J call TRBJ1-1, with a tentative D call TRBD1 (5 bases). The CDR3 is 14 residues long. V dropped 4 bases and J dropped 9 bases, with 21 bases sitting between them. From germline, CDR1 is GTSNPN and CDR2 SVGIG (reference sequence). The CDR3 nucleotides are TGTGCCTGGACCCAGGGTGTGGTAGGGCTTAAAGCTTTCTTT. Protein sequence: CAWTQGVVGLKAFF.

This chain links TRBV29-1 with TRBJ2-7; D is possibly TRBD1 (5 bases). Per germline, CDR1 SQVTM and CDR2 ANQGSEA. This CDR3 comprises 11 residues. Trimming left V 4 bases short and J 3 bases short, with 7 bases between. In nucleotides, the CDR3 is TGCAGCGTTGGGACATACTACGAGCAGTACTTC. Translating gives CSVGTYYEQYF.